This T cell receptor (beta chain) comes out of a study of blood T cell repertoires in COVID-19. At the level of the study: COVID-19 samples from acute and convalescent phases originated in the United States, Italy and Spain.

From germline, CDR1 is LNHNV and CDR2 YYDKDF (reference sequence). The CDR3 has 12 amino acids. V lost 3 bases and J 4 bases, leaving 5 bases between the germline ends. Participant ages covered roughly 18 to 89 years across about two dozen US areas. Each participant's cohort was designated according to participant-reported clinical history. Some clones are missing from TCRdb's copy, which holds only in-frame ones; the method was immunoSEQ multiplex PCR. This table has about 220,000 clones, 84% appearing once. Sequencing was performed on PBMCs or T cells enriched from blood (not recorded which). This TCR was sampled from a woman aged 40-49 years who had recovered from COVID-19. This chain uses TRBV15 with TRBJ2-3, with D hard to call. The chain's CDR3 is CATSRFADTQYF. The DNA for the CDR3 is TGTGCCACCAGCAGGTTCGCAGATACGCAGTATTTT.